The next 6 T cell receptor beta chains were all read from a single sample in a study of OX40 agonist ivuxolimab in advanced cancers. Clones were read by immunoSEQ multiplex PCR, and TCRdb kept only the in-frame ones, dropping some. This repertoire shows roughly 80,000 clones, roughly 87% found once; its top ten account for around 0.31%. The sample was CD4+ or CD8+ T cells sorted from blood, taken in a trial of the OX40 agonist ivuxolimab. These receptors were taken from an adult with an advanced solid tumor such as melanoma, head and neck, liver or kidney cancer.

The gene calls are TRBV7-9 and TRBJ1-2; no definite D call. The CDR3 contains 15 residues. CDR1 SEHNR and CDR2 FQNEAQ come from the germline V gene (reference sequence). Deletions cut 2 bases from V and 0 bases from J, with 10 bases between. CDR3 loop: CASSLFPSANYGYTF. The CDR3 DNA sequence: TGTGCCAGCAGCTTATTTCCTTCCGCTAACTATGGCTACACCTTC.

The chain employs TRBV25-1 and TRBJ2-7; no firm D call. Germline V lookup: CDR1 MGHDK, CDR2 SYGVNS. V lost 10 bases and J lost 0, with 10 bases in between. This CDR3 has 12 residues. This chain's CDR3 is CATIICSYEQYV. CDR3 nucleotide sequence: TGTGCCACCATAATATGCTCCTACGAGCAGTACGTC.

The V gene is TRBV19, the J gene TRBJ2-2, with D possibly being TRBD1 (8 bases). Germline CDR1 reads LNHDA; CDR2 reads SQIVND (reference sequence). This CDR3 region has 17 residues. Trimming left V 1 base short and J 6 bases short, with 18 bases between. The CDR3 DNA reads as TGTGCCAGTAGTATAGGACAGGGGAGGGGAAACGCCGGGGAGCTGTTTTTT. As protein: CASSIGQGRGNAGELFF. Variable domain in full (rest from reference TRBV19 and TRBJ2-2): DGGITQSPKYLFRKEGQNVTLSCEQNLNHDAMYWYRQDPGQGLRLIYYSQIVNDFQKGDIAEGYSVSREKKESFPLTVTSAQKNPTAFYLCASSIGQGRGNAGELFFGEGSRLTVL.

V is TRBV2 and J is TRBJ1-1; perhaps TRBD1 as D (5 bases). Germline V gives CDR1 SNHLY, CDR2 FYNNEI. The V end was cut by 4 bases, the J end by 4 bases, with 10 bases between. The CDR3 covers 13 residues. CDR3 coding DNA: TGTGCCAGCAGTGGCCAGGGCGTCACTGAAGCTTTCTTT. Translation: CASSGQGVTEAFF.

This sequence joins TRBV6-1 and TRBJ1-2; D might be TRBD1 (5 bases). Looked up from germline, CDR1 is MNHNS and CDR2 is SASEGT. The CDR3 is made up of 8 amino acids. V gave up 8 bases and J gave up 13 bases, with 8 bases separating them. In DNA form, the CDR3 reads TGTGCCAGCGGGGGAATCACCTTC. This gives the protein CASGGITF.

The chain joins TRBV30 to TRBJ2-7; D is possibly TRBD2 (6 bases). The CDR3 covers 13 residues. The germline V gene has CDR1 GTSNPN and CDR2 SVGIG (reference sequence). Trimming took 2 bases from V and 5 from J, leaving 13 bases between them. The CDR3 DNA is TGTGCCTGGAGTTGGGGGGTCCATAACGAGCAGTACTTC. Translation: CAWSWGVHNEQYF.